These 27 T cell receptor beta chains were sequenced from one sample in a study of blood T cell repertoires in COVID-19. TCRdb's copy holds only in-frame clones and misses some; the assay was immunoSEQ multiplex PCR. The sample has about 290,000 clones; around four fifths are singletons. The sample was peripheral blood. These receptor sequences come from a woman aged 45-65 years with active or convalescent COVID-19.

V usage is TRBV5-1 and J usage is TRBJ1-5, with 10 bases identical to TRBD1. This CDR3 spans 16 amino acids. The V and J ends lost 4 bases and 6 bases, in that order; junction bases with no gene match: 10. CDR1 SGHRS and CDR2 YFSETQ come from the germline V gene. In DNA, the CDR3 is TGCGCCAGCAGCCCGGATGGGACAGGGGTATCTCAGCCCCAGCATTTT. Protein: CASSPDGTGVSQPQHF.

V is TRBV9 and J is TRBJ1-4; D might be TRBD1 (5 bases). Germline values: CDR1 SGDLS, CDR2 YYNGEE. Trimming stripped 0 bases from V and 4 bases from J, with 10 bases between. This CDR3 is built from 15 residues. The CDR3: CASSVGGLINEKLFF. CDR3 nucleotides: TGTGCCAGCAGCGTAGGGGGACTGATTAATGAAAAACTGTTTTTT. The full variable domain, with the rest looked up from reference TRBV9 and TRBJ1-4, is DSGVTQTPKHLITATGQRVTLRCSPRSGDLSVYWYQQSLDQGLQFLIQYYNGEERAKGNILERFSAQQFPDLHSELNLSSLELGDSALYFCASSVGGLINEKLFFGSGTQLSVL.

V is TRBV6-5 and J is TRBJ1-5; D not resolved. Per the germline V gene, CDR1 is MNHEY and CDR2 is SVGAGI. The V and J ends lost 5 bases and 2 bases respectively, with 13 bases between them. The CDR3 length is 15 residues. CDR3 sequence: CASSPGRSGNQPQHF. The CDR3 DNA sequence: TGTGCCAGCAGTCCGGGGAGGAGTGGCAATCAGCCCCAGCATTTT.

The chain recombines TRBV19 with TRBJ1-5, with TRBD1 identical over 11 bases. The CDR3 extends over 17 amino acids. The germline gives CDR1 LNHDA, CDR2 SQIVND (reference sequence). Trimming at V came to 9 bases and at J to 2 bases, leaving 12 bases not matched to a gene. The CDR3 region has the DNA TGTGCCAGCCTGGGGGGACAGGGGGTTACCGGCAATCAGCCCCAGCATTTT. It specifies CASLGGQGVTGNQPQHF.

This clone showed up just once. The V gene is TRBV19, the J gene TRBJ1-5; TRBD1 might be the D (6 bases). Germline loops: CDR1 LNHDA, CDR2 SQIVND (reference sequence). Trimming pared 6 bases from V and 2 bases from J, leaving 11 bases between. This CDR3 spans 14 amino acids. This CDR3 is CASRSQGGNQPQHF. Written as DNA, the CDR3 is TGTGCCAGTAGATCACAGGGAGGCAATCAGCCCCAGCATTTT.

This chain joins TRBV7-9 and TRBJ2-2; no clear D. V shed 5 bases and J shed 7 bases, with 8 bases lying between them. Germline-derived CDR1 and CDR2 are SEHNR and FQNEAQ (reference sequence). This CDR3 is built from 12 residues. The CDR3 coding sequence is TGTGCCAGCAGCGAAAGGAGCGGGGAGCTGTTTTTT. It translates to CASSERSGELFF.

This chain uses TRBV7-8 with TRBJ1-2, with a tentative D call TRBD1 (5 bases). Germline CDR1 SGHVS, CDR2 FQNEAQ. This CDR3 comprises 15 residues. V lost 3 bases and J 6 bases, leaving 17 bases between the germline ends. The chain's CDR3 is CASSLGDPGRDGYTF. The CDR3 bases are TGTGCCAGCAGCTTGGGGGACCCCGGGAGGGATGGCTACACCTTC.

The chain's CDR3 is CASSLVVSGEKLFF. CDR3 DNA: TGTGCCAGCAGCTTGGTGGTTTCGGGTGAAAAACTGTTTTTT. The V and J genes are TRBV5-6 and TRBJ1-4; no clear D. CDR3 size: 14 residues. Germline V gene lookup returns CDR1 SGHDT and CDR2 YYEEEE. The V end was cut by 0 bases, the J end by 7 bases, with 10 bases between.

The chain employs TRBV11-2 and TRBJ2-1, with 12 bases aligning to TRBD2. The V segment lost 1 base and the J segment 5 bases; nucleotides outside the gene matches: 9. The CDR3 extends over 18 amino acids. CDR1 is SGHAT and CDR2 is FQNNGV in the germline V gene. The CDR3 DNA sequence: TGTGCCAGCAGCTTAGGCCTAGCGGGAGGGAGGGGCGACAATGAGCAGTTCTTC. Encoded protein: CASSLGLAGGRGDNEQFF.

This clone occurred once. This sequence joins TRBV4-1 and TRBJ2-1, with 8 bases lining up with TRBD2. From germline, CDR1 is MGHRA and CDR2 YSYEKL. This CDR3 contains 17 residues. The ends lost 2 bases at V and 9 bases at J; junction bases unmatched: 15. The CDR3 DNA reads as TGCGCCAGCAGCCAACCCTACGGGACCGGGAGGGCTGTTGAGCAGTTCTTC. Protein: CASSQPYGTGRAVEQFF.

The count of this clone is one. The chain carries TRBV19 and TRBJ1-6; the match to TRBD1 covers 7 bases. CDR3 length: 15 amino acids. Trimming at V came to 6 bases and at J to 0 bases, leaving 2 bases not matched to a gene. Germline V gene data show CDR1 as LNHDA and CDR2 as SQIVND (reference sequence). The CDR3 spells CASRGDSSYNSPLHF. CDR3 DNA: TGTGCCAGTAGGGGGGACAGCTCCTATAATTCACCCCTCCACTTT.

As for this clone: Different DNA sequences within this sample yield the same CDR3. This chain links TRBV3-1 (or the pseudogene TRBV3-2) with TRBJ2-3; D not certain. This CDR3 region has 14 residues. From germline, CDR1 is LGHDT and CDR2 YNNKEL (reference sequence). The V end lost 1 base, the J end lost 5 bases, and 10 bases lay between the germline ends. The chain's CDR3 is CASSQAQQVDTQYF. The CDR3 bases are TGTGCCAGCAGCCAAGCCCAGCAGGTAGATACGCAGTATTTT.

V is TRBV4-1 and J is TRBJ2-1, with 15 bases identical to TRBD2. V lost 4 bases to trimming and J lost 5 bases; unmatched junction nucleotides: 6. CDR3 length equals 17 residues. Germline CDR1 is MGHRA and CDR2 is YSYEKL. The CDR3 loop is CASSPRGLAGGNNEQFF. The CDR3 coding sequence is TGCGCCAGCAGCCCGAGAGGACTAGCGGGAGGGAACAATGAGCAGTTCTTC.

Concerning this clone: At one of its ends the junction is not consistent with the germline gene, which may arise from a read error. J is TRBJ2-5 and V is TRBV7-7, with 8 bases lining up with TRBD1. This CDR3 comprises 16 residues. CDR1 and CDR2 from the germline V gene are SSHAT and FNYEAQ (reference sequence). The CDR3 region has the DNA TGTGCTAGCAGCTCCTACCCCAGGGGGCGCCGAGAGACCCAGTACTTC. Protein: CASSSYPRGRRETQYF. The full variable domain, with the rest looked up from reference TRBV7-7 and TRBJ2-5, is GAGVSQSPRYKVTKRGQDVTLRCDPISSHATLYWYQQALGQGPEFLTYFNYEAQPDKSGLPSDRFSAERPEGSISTLTIQRTEQRDSAMYRCASSSYPRGRRETQYFGPGTRLLVL.

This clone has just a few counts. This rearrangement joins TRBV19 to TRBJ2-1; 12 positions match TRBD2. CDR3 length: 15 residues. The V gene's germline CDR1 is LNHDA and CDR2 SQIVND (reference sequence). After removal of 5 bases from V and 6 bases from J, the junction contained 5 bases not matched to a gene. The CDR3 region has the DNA TGTGCCAGTAGTCCGCTAGCGGGAGGGAGCAATGAGCAGTTCTTC. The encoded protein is CASSPLAGGSNEQFF. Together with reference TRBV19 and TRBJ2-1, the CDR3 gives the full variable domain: DGGITQSPKYLFRKEGQNVTLSCEQNLNHDAMYWYRQDPGQGLRLIYYSQIVNDFQKGDIAEGYSVSREKKESFPLTVTSAQKNPTAFYLCASSPLAGGSNEQFFGPGTRLTVL.

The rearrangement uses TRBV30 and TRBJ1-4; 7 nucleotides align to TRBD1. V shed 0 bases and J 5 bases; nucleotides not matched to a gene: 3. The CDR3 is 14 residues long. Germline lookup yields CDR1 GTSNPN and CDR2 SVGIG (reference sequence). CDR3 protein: CAWSVTGLNEKLFF. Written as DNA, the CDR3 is TGTGCCTGGAGTGTGACAGGGTTGAATGAAAAACTGTTTTTT.

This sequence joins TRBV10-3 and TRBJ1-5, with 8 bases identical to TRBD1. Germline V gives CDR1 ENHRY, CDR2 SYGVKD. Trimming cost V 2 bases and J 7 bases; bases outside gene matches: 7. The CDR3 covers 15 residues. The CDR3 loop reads CAISEPGYRGQPQHF. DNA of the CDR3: TGTGCCATCAGTGAGCCGGGGTACAGGGGGCAGCCCCAGCATTTT.

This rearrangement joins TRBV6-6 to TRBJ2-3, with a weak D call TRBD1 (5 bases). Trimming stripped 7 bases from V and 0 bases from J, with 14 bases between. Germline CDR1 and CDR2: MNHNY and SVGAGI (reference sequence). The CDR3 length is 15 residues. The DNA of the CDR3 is TGTGCCAGCACCCTGACAGTTGCTAGCACAGATACGCAGTATTTT. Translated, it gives CASTLTVASTDTQYF.

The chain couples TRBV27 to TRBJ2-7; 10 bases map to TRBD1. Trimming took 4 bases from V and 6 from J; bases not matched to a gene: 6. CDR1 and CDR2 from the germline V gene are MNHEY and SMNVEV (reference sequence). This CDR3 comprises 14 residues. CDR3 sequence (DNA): TGTGCCAGCAGTTCTCGACAGGGGGCAGGCGAGCAGTACTTC. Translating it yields CASSSRQGAGEQYF.

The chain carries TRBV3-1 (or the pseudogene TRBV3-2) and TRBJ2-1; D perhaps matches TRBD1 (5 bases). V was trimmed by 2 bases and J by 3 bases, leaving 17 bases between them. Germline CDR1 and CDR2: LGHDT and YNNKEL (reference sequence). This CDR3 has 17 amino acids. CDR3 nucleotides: TGTGCCAGCAGCCAAAGATGGGGCCTCAGGGTCTACAATGAGCAGTTCTTC. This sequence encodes CASSQRWGLRVYNEQFF.

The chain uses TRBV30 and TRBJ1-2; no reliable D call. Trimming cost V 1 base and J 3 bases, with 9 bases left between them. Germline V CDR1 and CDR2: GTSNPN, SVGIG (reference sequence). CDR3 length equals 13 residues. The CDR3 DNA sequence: TGTGCCTGGAGTGACGAAGCTTACTATGGCTACACCTTC. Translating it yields CAWSDEAYYGYTF. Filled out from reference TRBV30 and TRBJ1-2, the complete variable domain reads SQTIHQWPATLVQPVGSPLSLECTVEGTSNPNLYWYRQAAGRGLQLLFYSVGIGQISSEVPQNLSASRPQDRQFILSSKKLLLSDSGFYLCAWSDEAYYGYTFGSGTRLTVV.

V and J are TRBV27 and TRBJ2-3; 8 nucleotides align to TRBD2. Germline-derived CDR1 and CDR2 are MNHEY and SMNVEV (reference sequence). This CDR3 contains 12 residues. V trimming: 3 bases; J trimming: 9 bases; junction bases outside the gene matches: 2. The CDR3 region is CASSFSSGTQYF. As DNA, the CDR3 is TGTGCCAGCAGTTTTTCTAGCGGGACGCAGTATTTT.

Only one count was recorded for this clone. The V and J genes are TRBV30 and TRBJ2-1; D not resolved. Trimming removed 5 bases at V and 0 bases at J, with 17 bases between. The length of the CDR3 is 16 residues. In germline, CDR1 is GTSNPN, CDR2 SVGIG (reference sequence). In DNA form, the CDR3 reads TGTGCCTGGGTTCCAAACACTCGGAGCTCCTACAATGAGCAGTTCTTC. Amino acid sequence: CAWVPNTRSSYNEQFF.

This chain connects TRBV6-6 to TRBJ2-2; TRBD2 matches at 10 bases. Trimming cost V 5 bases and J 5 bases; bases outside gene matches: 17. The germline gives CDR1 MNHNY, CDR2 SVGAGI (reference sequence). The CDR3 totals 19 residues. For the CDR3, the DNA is TGTGCCAGCAGTCGAACCCGCGGTCCTAGCGGGAGTTCTACCGGGGAGCTGTTTTTT. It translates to CASSRTRGPSGSSTGELFF.

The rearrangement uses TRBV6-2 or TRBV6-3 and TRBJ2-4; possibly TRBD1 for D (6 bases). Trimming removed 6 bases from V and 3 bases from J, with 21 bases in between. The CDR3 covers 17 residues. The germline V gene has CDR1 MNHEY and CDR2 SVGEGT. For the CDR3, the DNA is TGTGCCAGCAGCCCTTACGTAAAGGGACAACACAAAAACATTCAGTACTTC. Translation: CASSPYVKGQHKNIQYF.

The CDR3 nucleotides read TGTGCCAGCAGAAGACTAGTCCCTGGGGCCAACGTCCTGACTTTC. Encoded protein: CASRRLVPGANVLTF. This chain connects TRBV2 to TRBJ2-6; tentative D call: TRBD2 (6 bases). The CDR3 is made up of 15 amino acids. CDR1 and CDR2 from the germline V gene are SNHLY and FYNNEI. With 6 bases removed from V and 2 bases from J, the gap between germline ends came to 11 bases.

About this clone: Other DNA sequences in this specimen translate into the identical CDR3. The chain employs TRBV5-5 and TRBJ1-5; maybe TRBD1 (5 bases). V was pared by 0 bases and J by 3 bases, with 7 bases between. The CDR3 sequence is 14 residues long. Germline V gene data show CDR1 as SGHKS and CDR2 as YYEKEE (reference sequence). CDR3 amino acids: CASSLGQLNQPQHF. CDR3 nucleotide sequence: TGTGCCAGCAGCTTGGGACAGCTCAATCAGCCCCAGCATTTT.